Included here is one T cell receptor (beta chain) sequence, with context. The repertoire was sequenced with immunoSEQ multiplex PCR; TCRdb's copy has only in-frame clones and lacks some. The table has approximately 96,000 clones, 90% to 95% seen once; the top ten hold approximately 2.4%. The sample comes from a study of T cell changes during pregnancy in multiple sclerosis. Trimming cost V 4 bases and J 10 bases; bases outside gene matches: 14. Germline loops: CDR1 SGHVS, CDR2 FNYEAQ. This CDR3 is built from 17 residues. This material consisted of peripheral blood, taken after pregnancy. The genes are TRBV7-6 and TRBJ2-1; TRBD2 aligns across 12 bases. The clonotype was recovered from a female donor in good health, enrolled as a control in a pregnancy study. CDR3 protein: CASSSQPLAGGGHEQFF. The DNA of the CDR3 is TGTGCCAGCAGCTCCCAGCCACTAGCGGGGGGAGGACACGAGCAGTTCTTC.